This T cell receptor beta chain was observed in a study of cytomegalovirus exposure and HLA in healthy donors. From germline, CDR1 is MNHEY and CDR2 SMNVEV (reference sequence). This CDR3 is 13 amino acids long. The germline V and J ends were trimmed by 6 bases and 6 bases, with 14 bases remaining between them. General study findings and limits: The classifier reportedly diagnosed cytomegalovirus status with high sensitivity and specificity. The study found most TCR sequences rare, yet found some public TCRs in many donors. Cytomegalovirus association was listed for roughly 160 TCR beta chains.

Worth noting for this clone: Its cognate antigen is unknown.

Some clones are missing from TCRdb's copy, which holds only in-frame ones; the method was immunoSEQ multiplex PCR. This table holds over 200,000 clones, around 86% found once. The sequenced sample consisted of PBMCs. The TCR originated in a woman under 30 in good health and CMV-seropositive. The gene calls are TRBV27 and TRBJ1-2; possibly TRBD1 for D (6 bases). The CDR3: CASSLQGIHGYTF. The CDR3 region has the DNA TGTGCCAGCAGCTTACAGGGCATACATGGCTACACCTTC.